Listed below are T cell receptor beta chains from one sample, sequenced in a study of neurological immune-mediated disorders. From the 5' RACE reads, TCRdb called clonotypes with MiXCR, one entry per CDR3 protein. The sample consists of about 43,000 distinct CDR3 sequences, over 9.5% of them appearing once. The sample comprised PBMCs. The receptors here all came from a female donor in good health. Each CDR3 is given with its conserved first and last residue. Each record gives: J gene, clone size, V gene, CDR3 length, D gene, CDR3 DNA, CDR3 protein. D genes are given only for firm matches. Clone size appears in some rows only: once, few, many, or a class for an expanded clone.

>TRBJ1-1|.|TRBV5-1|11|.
TGCGCCAGCAGCTCCCGCGGGGGAGCTCTCTTT
CASSSRGGALF
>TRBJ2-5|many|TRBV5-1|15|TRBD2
TGCGCCAGCAGCTTAGCGGGAGACCCCCCAGAGACCCAGTACTTC
CASSLAGDPPETQYF
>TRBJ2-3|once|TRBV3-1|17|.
TGTGCCAGCAGCCGAATGACTCCATTCAACGGGTGGGATACGCAGTATTTT
CASSRMTPFNGWDTQYF
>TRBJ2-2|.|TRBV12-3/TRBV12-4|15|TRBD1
TGTGCCAGCACCTGGGACAGGACGGACACCGGGGAGCTGTTTTTT
CASTWDRTDTGELFF
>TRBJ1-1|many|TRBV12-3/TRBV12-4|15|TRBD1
TGTGCCAGCAGTTTTGCCGGGACAGGGCGTTATGTGGCTTTCTTT
CASSFAGTGRYVAFF
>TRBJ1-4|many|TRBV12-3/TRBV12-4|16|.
TGTGCCAGCAGTTTAGGGTTGCGAGGGGCCAATGAAAAACTGTTTTTT
CASSLGLRGANEKLFF
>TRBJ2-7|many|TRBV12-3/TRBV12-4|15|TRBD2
TGTGCCAGCAGTTTCAGACTAGCGGGAGTCTCCGAGCAGTACTTC
CASSFRLAGVSEQYF
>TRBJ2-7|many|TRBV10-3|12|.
TGTGCCACTGGACCGGACTCCTACGAGCAGTACTTC
CATGPDSYEQYF
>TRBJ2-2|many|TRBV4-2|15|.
TGTGCCAGCAGCCAGGACCCCTCGGCTTCCGGGGAGCTGTTTTTT
CASSQDPSASGELFF
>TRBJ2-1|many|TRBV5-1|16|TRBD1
TGCGCCAGCAGCTTGGGGACAGGGGGCCCCTACAATGAGCAGTTCTTC
CASSLGTGGPYNEQFF
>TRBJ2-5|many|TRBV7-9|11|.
TGTGCCAGCAGGAGATTTGAGACCCAGTACTTC
CASRRFETQYF
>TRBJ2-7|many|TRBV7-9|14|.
TGTGCCAGCAGCTTAGCCAACGGAGCCTCCGAGCAGTACTTC
CASSLANGASEQYF
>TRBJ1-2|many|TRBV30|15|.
TGTGCCTGGAGGGTAGGAGGGAAGTCTAACTATGGCTACACCTTC
CAWRVGGKSNYGYTF
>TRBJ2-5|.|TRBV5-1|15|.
TGCGCCAGCAGCTTGGGGGGACTCCAAGAACAGACCCAGTACTTC
CASSLGGLQEQTQYF
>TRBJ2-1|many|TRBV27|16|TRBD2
TGTGCCAGCGGACAGACTAGCGGGGGGGCCTACAATGAGCAGTTCTTC
CASGQTSGGAYNEQFF
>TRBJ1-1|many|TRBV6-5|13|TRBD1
TGTGCCAGCAGTGCAGGGGGCGGAACTGAAGCTTTCTTT
CASSAGGGTEAFF
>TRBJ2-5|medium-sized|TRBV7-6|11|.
TGTGCCAGCAGCGGTGAAGAGACCCAGTACTTC
CASSGEETQYF
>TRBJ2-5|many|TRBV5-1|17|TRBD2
TGCGCCAGCAGCTTGGCCGGTAATAGTAGACTAGCAGAGACCCAGTACTTC
CASSLAGNSRLAETQYF
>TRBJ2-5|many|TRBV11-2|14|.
TGTGCCAGCAGCACTGGGGGGGGGGCGAGCACCCAGTACTTC
CASSTGGGASTQYF
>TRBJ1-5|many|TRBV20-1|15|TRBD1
TGCAGTGCTGGACTTACAGGGGCGGTCAATCAGCCCCAGCATTTT
CSAGLTGAVNQPQHF
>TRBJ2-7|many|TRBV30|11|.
TGTGCCTGGAGTATTGGGCTAGAGCAGTACTTC
CAWSIGLEQYF
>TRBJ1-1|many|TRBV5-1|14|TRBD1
TGCGCCAGCAGCGCCGGACAGGGATGGACTGAAGCTTTCTTT
CASSAGQGWTEAFF
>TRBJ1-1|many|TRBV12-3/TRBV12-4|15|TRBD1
TGTGCCAGCAGCATACCGGGACAGGGGCAGACTGAAGCTTTCTTT
CASSIPGQGQTEAFF